The T cell receptor beta chain under discussion was sequenced for a study of cytomegalovirus exposure and HLA in healthy donors. Primers: 60 Vbeta forward and 13 Jbeta reverse. TCRdb's table, derived via immunoSEQ multiplex PCR, lists solely in-frame clones and lacks some. The sample shows approximately 100,000 clones, around 80% of them seen only once. There are a few counts of this clone. Specimen: PBMCs. This clonotype was obtained from a woman aged 40 to 50 in good health and CMV-seronegative.

CDR3 residues: CASSLYVTGSTQPQHF. In DNA, the CDR3 is TGTGCCAGCAGCTTATATGTGACAGGCTCGACTCAGCCCCAGCATTTT. The J gene is TRBJ1-5, the V gene TRBV7-9; possible D gene TRBD1, 6 bases. The CDR3 has 16 residues. The V gene lost 2 bases and the J gene lost 6 bases, with 17 bases spanning the gap. Germline values: CDR1 SEHNR, CDR2 FQNEAQ (reference sequence). Together with reference TRBV7-9 and TRBJ1-5, the CDR3 gives the full variable domain: DTGVSQNPRHKITKRGQNVTFRCDPISEHNRLYWYRQTLGQGPEFLTYFQNEAQLEKSRLLSDRFSAERPKGSFSTLEIQRTEQGDSAMYLCASSLYVTGSTQPQHFGDGTRLSIL.